A single sample is the source of the 7 T cell receptor beta chains below, sequenced in a study of identical twins (dated by TCRdb to 2015 to 2016). The protocol used for the library was 5' RACE. Sequencer: Illumina HiSeq 2000. TCRdb redid the processing of the public reads, applying fastp at Q25 and MiXCR, and retained in-frame beta chains. Each entry is one CDR3 protein sequence, shown with its most common DNA and genes. The sample table shows 400,000 to 500,000 distinct CDR3 sequences, and about 18% are seen once. 10% to 15% of the sample is taken by the ten largest. Material for sequencing was naive T cells sorted from blood. The cell subset or site label for this specimen denotes: cells isolated with a human naive T-cell isolation kit. The receptors shown here come from a man in his fifties or sixties in good health.

This clonotype was seen more than once but under ten times. The rearrangement uses TRBV20-1 and TRBJ1-5, with D unresolved. Germline CDR1 reads DFQATT; CDR2 reads SNEGSKA (reference sequence). Trimming removed 3 bases at V and 3 bases at J, with 9 bases between. This CDR3 has 13 residues. In DNA, the CDR3 is TGCAGTGCTAGTAGAGGAACCAATCAGCCCCAGCATTTT. Translation gives CSASRGTNQPQHF.

In its sample, this clonotype was seen many times. The chain is built from TRBV20-1 and TRBJ2-7, with TRBD2 identical over 13 bases. V trimming: 5 bases; J trimming: 7 bases; junction bases outside the gene matches: 8. The CDR3 has 14 amino acids. CDR1 and CDR2 from the germline V gene are DFQATT and SNEGSKA (reference sequence). The CDR3 DNA reads as TGCAGTGCTCCGCGGACTAGCGGGGGACTGGAGCAGTACTTC. It is translated as CSAPRTSGGLEQYF.

The V gene is TRBV12-3 or TRBV12-4, the J gene TRBJ2-1; D not resolved. The V end was cut by 1 base, the J end by 6 bases, with 7 bases between. CDR3 length equals 13 residues. Here the CDR3 DNA reads TGTGCCAGCAGTTTAGGCGAATCCAATGAGCAGTTCTTC. It codes for CASSLGESNEQFF.

This clonotype has at least ten counts. V gene TRBV29-1 combines with J gene TRBJ2-1; 9 nucleotides agree with TRBD1. The trim removed 7 bases at V and 13 bases at J, leaving 11 bases unmatched. CDR1 is SQVTM, CDR2 ANQGSEA, per germline. CDR3 length: 12 amino acids. CDR3 amino acids: CSARTGGVSQFF. The CDR3 DNA reads as TGCAGCGCCCGCACAGGGGGCGTCTCCCAGTTCTTC.

J is TRBJ2-4 and V is TRBV28; 7 nucleotides match TRBD2. Trimming cost V 3 bases and J 3 bases; bases outside gene matches: 8. Germline V gives CDR1 MDHEN, CDR2 SYDVKM. This CDR3 comprises 16 residues. Written as DNA, the CDR3 is TGTGCCAGCAGTTTTCCCCCGGGCGGGAGCAAAAACATTCAGTACTTC. It yields the protein CASSFPPGGSKNIQYF. The full variable domain, completed using reference TRBV28 and TRBJ2-4, is DVKVTQSSRYLVKRTGEKVFLECVQDMDHENMFWYRQDPGLGLRLIYFSYDVKMKEKGDIPEGYSVSREKKERFSLILESASTNQTSMYLCASSFPPGGSKNIQYFGAGTRLSVL.

This clonotype was detected only a few times. The junction departs from germline at one end; a sequencing error may be responsible. The rearrangement uses TRBV20-1 and TRBJ2-7; 7 bases agree with TRBD1. This CDR3 comprises 11 residues. Germline CDR1 reads DFQATT; CDR2 reads SNEGSKA (reference sequence). CDR3 bases: TGCAGTGTTAGACAGGGCGACGAGCAGTACTTC. This sequence encodes CSVRQGDEQYF.

This clonotype was detected ten times or more. The chain couples TRBV3-1 to TRBJ2-1; D is possibly TRBD2 (6 bases). Germline V gene data show CDR1 as LGHDT and CDR2 as YNNKEL (reference sequence). The CDR3 length is 16 residues. Between the trimmed V and J ends, which lost 0 bases and 0 bases, there was a span of 9 bases. The CDR3 bases are TGTGCCAGCAGCCAAGATTGGCGGGACTCCTACAATGAGCAGTTCTTC. Amino acids: CASSQDWRDSYNEQFF.